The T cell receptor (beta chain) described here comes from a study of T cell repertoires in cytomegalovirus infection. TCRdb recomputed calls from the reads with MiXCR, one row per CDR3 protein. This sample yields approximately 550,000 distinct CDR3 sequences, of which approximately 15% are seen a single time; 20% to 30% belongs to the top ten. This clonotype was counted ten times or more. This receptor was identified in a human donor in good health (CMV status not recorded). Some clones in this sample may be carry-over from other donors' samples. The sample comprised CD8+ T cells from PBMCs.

CDR3 protein: CASSRASHTIYF. CDR3 DNA sequence: TGTGCCAGCAGCCGGGCTTCTCACACCATATATTTT. The J gene is TRBJ1-3, the V gene TRBV7-3; no firm D call. The length of the CDR3 is 12 residues. CDR1 is SGHTA, CDR2 FQGTGA, per germline. The ends were cut back, 5 bases at V and 8 bases at J, with 10 bases in the middle.